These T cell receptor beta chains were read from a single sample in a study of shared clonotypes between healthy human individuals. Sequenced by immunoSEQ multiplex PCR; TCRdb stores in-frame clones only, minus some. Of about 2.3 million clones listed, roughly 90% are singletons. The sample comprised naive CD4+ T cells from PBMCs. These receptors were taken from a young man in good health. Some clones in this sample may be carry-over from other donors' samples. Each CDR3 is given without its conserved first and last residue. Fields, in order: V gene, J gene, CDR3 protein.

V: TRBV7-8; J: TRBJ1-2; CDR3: ASSQSLSYGYT
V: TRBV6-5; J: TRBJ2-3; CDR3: ASSSGNGPRTDTQY
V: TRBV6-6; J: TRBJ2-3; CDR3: ASRTRHSTDTQY
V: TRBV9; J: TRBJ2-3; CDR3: ASSADRGGLTDTQY
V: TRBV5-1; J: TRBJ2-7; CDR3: ASSPGQGAYEQY
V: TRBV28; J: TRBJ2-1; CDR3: ASDGRLTYNEQF
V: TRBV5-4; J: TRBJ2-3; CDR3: ASSLSHSTDTQY
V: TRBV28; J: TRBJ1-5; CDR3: ASSLTLGGQPQH
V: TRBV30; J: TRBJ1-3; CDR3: AWANQGGNTIY
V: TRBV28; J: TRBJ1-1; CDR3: ASSPPDRGPYTEAF
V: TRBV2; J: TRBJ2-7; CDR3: ASSFSWYEQY
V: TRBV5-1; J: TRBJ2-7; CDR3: ASSLAGVYEQY
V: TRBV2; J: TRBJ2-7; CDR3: ASRGGLAGVSYEQY
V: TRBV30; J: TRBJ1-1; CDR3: ASNDGGNTEAF
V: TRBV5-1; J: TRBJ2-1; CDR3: ASSLVLATNEQF
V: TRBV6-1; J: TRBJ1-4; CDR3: ASRGVPATNEKLF
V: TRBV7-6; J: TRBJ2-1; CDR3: ASSLARGRTYNEQF
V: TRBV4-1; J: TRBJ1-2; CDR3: ASSPIRTVNYGYT
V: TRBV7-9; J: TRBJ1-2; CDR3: ASSRSGQPHGYT